The 14 T cell receptor beta chains presented below share a single source sample, sequenced in a study of T cell responses to AZD1222 COVID-19 vaccine. Measured with immunoSEQ multiplex PCR; TCRdb has only the in-frame clones, and not every one. Of some 170,000 clones listed, around nine tenths are singletons. The sequencing here drew on peripheral blood, taken on day 0 of AZD1222 vaccination. The receptors stem from an adult in good health.

The gene calls are TRBV19 and TRBJ2-6, with 10 bases that match TRBD1. Losses at the gene ends were 9 bases for V and 0 bases for J; bases not matched to a gene: 8. CDR3 size: 17 residues. Germline V CDR1 and CDR2: LNHDA, SQIVND (reference sequence). The CDR3 reads CASQVRDRGSGANVLTF. CDR3 nucleotide sequence: TGTGCCAGCCAGGTACGGGACAGGGGCTCTGGGGCCAACGTCCTGACTTTC.

The rearrangement links TRBV3-1 (or the pseudogene TRBV3-2) to TRBJ2-5; TRBD2 matches 10 bases. The germline V gene encodes CDR1 LGHDT and CDR2 YNNKEL (reference sequence). Unmatched junction bases numbered 16, after V lost 2 bases and J lost 1 base. The CDR3 is 20 residues long. In nucleotides, the CDR3 is TGTGCCAGCAGCCAAAGTGCTAGCGGGAGTGTTGCTTTCACCCAAGAGACCCAGTACTTC. This encodes CASSQSASGSVAFTQETQYF.

The chain recombines TRBV29-1 with TRBJ1-1; 8 nucleotides line up with TRBD1. After removal of 3 bases from V and 5 bases from J, the junction contained 5 bases not matched to a gene. This CDR3 has 13 residues. Per the germline V gene, CDR1 is SQVTM and CDR2 is ANQGSEA. In DNA form, the CDR3 reads TGCAGCGTTGAGAAACAGGGGGGGACTGAAGCTTTCTTT. Translating gives CSVEKQGGTEAFF.

The V gene is TRBV19, the J gene TRBJ1-2, with D maybe TRBD1 (6 bases). This CDR3 has 15 amino acids. V was trimmed by 6 bases and J by 1 base, leaving 15 bases between them. Germline CDR1 is LNHDA and CDR2 is SQIVND (reference sequence). CDR3 region: CASRGTAGVNYGYTF. The CDR3 nucleotides are TGTGCCAGTAGAGGAACCGCAGGGGTTAACTATGGCTACACCTTC.

The chain uses TRBV7-2 and TRBJ2-7, with 13 positions matching TRBD2. The germline gives CDR1 SGHTA, CDR2 FQGNSA. This CDR3 has 14 residues. V shed 5 bases, J shed 8 bases, and the junction held 6 bases outside the gene matches. The CDR3 DNA reads as TGTGCCAGCAGCCCGGGACTAGCGGGATCTCAGCAGTACTTC. It encodes CASSPGLAGSQQYF.

The gene calls are TRBV28 and TRBJ1-3, with 7 bases that match TRBD1. The CDR3 totals 14 residues. Per germline, CDR1 MDHEN and CDR2 SYDVKM. V was clipped by 7 bases and J by 2 bases; unmatched bases: 5. The CDR3 reads CASINRGTGNTIYF. CDR3 nucleotide sequence: TGTGCCAGCATCAACAGGGGCACTGGAAACACCATATATTTT.

The chain has TRBV7-2 and TRBJ2-3; no reliable D call. CDR3 length equals 11 residues. The V end was cut by 7 bases, the J end by 5 bases, with 7 bases between. Germline CDR1 and CDR2: SGHTA and FQGNSA. The CDR3, as DNA: TGTGCCAGCACCCTTGGAGATACGCAGTATTTT. Encoded protein: CASTLGDTQYF.

The CDR3 DNA reads TGTGCCAGTAGTATAGATTCGGCCGCGACAGGGGGATATCAGCCCCAGCATTTT. This sequence encodes CASSIDSAATGGYQPQHF. The J gene is TRBJ1-5, the V gene TRBV19; TRBD1 matches 9 bases. The CDR3 sequence is 18 residues long. In germline, CDR1 is LNHDA, CDR2 SQIVND (reference sequence). V shed 0 bases and J 5 bases; nucleotides not matched to a gene: 11.

This chain joins TRBV3-1 (or the pseudogene TRBV3-2) and TRBJ1-1; 9 nucleotides agree with TRBD1. The CDR3 contains 18 residues. The ends lost 4 bases at V and 1 base at J; junction bases unmatched: 13. Germline CDR1 and CDR2: LGHDT and YNNKEL (reference sequence). The CDR3 nucleotides are TGTGCCAGCAGCCTGACCAGGGGACAGGGTTTTGGGAACACTGAAGCTTTCTTT. It encodes CASSLTRGQGFGNTEAFF.

The rearrangement links TRBV9 to TRBJ1-4; maybe TRBD1 (6 bases). The CDR3 is made up of 14 amino acids. Germline CDR1 reads SGDLS; CDR2 reads YYNGEE. V shed 3 bases and J shed 6 bases, with 12 bases lying between them. CDR3 DNA sequence: TGTGCCAGCAGCGAAAGGGGGGGTCATGAAAAACTGTTTTTT. It translates to CASSERGGHEKLFF.

The chain joins TRBV5-1 to TRBJ2-5, with 9 bases lining up with TRBD1. The CDR3 loop spans 16 amino acids. The V segment lost 4 bases and the J segment 3 bases; nucleotides outside the gene matches: 10. The germline gives CDR1 SGHRS, CDR2 YFSETQ. CDR3: CASSLTGTGIEETQYF. Here the CDR3 DNA reads TGCGCCAGCAGCCTGACCGGGACAGGGATCGAAGAGACCCAGTACTTC. Using reference TRBV5-1 and TRBJ2-5 for the parts outside the CDR3, the full variable domain is KAGVTQTPRYLIKTRGQQVTLSCSPISGHRSVSWYQQTPGQGLQFLFEYFSETQRNKGNFPGRFSGRQFSNSRSEMNVSTLELGDSALYLCASSLTGTGIEETQYFGPGTRLLVL.

The chain combines TRBV6-1 with TRBJ1-5, with D perhaps matching TRBD1 (6 bases). This CDR3 spans 14 amino acids. Germline V lookup: CDR1 MNHNS, CDR2 SASEGT. V was cut by 1 base and J by 10 bases, with 14 bases left in between. DNA of the CDR3: TGTGCCAGCAGTGAAGTGGAAGGGGGAAGACCCCAGCATTTT. This encodes CASSEVEGGRPQHF.

V usage is TRBV10-3 and J usage is TRBJ2-1; 13 bases fit TRBD2. Unmatched junction bases numbered 8, after V lost 10 bases and J lost 2 bases. Germline loops: CDR1 ENHRY, CDR2 SYGVKD. There are 16 residues in the CDR3. CDR3 amino acids: CASGGTSGVTYNEQFF. DNA of the CDR3: TGTGCCAGTGGTGGGACTAGCGGGGTCACCTACAATGAGCAGTTCTTC.

V usage is TRBV27 and J usage is TRBJ2-5; the match to TRBD1 covers 7 bases. The J segment lost 5 bases and the V segment lost 2 bases, leaving 5 bases of the junction unmatched. Germline V gene sequence: CDR1 MNHEY, CDR2 SMNVEV (reference sequence). The CDR3 length is 14 residues. CDR3 residues: CASSLTGAWETQYF. CDR3 nucleotides: TGTGCCAGCAGTTTAACAGGGGCGTGGGAGACCCAGTACTTC.